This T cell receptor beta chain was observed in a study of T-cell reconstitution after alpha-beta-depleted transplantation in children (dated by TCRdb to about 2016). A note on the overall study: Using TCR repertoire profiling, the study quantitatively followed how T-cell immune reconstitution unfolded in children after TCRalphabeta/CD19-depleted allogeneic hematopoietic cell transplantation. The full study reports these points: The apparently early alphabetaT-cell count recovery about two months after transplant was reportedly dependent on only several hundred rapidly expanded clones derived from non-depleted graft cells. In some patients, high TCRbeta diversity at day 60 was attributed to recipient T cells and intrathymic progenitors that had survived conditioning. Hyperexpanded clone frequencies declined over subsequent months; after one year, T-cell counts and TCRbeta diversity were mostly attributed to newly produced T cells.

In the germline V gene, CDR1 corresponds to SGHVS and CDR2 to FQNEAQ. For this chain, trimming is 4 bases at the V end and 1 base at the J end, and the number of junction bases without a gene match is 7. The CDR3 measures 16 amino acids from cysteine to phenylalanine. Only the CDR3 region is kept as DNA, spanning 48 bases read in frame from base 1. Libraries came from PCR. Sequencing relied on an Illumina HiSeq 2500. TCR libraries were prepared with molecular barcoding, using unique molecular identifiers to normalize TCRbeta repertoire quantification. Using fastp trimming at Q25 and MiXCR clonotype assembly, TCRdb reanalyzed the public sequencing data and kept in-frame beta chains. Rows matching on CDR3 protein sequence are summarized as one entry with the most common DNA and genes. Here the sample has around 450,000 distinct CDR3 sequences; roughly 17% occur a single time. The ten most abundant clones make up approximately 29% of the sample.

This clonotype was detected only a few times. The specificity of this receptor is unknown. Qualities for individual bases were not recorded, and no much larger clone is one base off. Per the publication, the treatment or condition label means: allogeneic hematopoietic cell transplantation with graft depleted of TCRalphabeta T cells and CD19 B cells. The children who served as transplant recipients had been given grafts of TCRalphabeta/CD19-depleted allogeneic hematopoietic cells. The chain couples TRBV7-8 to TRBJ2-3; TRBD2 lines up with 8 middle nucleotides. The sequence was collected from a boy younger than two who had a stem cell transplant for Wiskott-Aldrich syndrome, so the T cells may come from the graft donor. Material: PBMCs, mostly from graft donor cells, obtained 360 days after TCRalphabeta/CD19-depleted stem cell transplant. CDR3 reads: CASSSPVGGGTDTQYF. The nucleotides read TGTGCCAGCAGCTCCCCGGTCGGGGGGGGCACAGATACGCAGTATTTT. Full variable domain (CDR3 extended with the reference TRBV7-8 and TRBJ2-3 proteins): GAGVSQSPRYKVAKRGQDVALRCDPISGHVSLFWYQQALGQGPEFLTYFQNEAQLDKSGLPSDRFFAERPEGSVSTLKIQRTQQEDSAVYLCASSSPVGGGTDTQYFGPGTRLTVL.